This T cell receptor beta chain was observed in a study of neurological immune-mediated disorders. Across the study: Relapsing-remitting disease affected around 31, and secondary progressive 3, of some 34 multiple sclerosis patients.

Notes on the study in general: HTLV-1-associated myelopathy ranked highest for TCR clonal expansion and multiple sclerosis lowest, beneath healthy controls.

This clonotype occurred a few times. Its specificity is not known. The unsorted libraries originated from 2 million PBMCs kept at -80 C. TCRdb re-called the 5' RACE reads through MiXCR, storing one row per CDR3 protein. This repertoire shows about 50,000 distinct CDR3 sequences, approximately 3.3% found once; its top ten account for about 6.3%. The CDR3 runs 15 residues. The germline V and J ends were trimmed by 3 bases and 3 bases, with 14 bases remaining between them. The chain is built from TRBV12-3 or TRBV12-4 and TRBJ1-2; D is unresolved. Specimen: PBMCs. The sequence came from a man aged 40-49 years with multiple sclerosis. This CDR3 is CASSLALGRYYGYTF. CDR3 bases: TGTGCCAGCAGTTTGGCGCTTGGACGGTACTATGGCTACACCTTC.